Sequencing of this T cell receptor beta chain was carried out in a study of CDR3 diversity in severe acne. The CDR3 extends over 14 amino acids. V was trimmed by 6 bases and J by 0 bases, leaving 9 bases between them. TCRdb analysed the PCR reads with MiXCR anew, one entry per CDR3 protein. The repertoire has around 83,000 distinct CDR3 sequences, under 55% of them found once; the top ten carry 11%. This TCR came from a male donor with severe acne vulgaris. The material sequenced was blood. The chain employs TRBV12-3 or TRBV12-4 and TRBJ1-3; D might be TRBD1 (5 bases). The CDR3 region is CASRLGVSGNTIYF. Written as DNA, the CDR3 is TGTGCCAGCAGACTGGGGGTCTCTGGAAACACCATATATTTT.